The present T cell receptor beta chain was sequenced within a study of blood T cells in healthy people across ages. The use of a sample-barcoded 5' primer and a J-beta primer mix characterized a second PCR of about 7 to 12 cycles. Each CDR3 protein is one row after TCRdb ran MiXCR on the 5' RACE reads. The sample has about 730,000 distinct CDR3 sequences, roughly 43% seen once. Germline V gene data show CDR1 as MNHEY and CDR2 as SVGEGT. This CDR3 has 13 residues. V lost 0 bases, J lost 6 bases, and 6 bases lay in between. Isolated PBMCs totaled at least 7 million in each sample. This clonotype was detected many times.

Source material: blood. This sequence was found in a woman aged 55-75 years in good health. The J gene is TRBJ2-1, the V gene TRBV6-2 or TRBV6-3; D unresolved. CDR3 coding DNA: TGTGCCAGCAGTTACTCGAGCCTCAATGAGCAGTTCTTC. This codes for CASSYSSLNEQFF.